The 5 T cell receptor beta chains below come from one sample, sequenced in a study of cytomegalovirus exposure and HLA in healthy donors. This PCR relied on a set of 60 Vbeta primers and 13 Jbeta primers. The table came from immunoSEQ multiplex PCR; TCRdb's copy has only in-frame clones and leaves some out. This repertoire includes some 130,000 clones. Input material: PBMCs. Receptor source: a woman in her thirties or forties in good health and CMV-seropositive.

The V and J genes are TRBV6-1 and TRBJ2-1; a weak D match, TRBD2 (5 bases). V was trimmed by 5 bases and J by 0 bases, leaving 11 bases between them. Germline CDR1 reads MNHNS; CDR2 reads SASEGT. The CDR3 has 15 residues. CDR3 residues: CASSPTGSSYNEQFF. The CDR3 DNA is TGTGCCAGCAGTCCAACGGGGAGCTCCTACAATGAGCAGTTCTTC.

The chain uses TRBV18 and TRBJ2-6; D is unresolved. The CDR3 loop spans 15 amino acids. The germline gives CDR1 KGHSH, CDR2 LQKENI. V was cut by 1 base and J by 0 bases, with 4 bases left in between. The CDR3 spells CASSPRASGANVLTF. The CDR3, as DNA: TGTGCCAGCTCACCACGGGCCTCTGGGGCCAACGTCCTGACTTTC.

V gene TRBV2 combines with J gene TRBJ1-4; D might be TRBD1 (6 bases). This CDR3 has 14 amino acids. The V end lost 7 bases, the J end lost 7 bases, and 16 bases lay between the germline ends. Germline V CDR1 and CDR2: SNHLY, FYNNEI. CDR3 bases: TGTGCCAGCACCCAAGGGGGGGGCGGTGAAAAACTGTTTTTT. Amino acid sequence: CASTQGGGGEKLFF.

This chain's CDR3 is CASSFYRGVGGYTF. CDR3 in DNA: TGTGCCAGCAGCTTCTACAGGGGCGTGGGTGGCTACACCTTC. The chain recombines TRBV5-6 with TRBJ1-2; 7 nucleotides align to TRBD1. Germline CDR1 SGHDT, CDR2 YYEEEE. The CDR3 consists of 14 residues. Trimming at V came to 2 bases and at J to 7 bases, leaving 8 bases not matched to a gene.

A word on this clone: The sample carries other DNA sequences with the same CDR3. J is TRBJ1-4 and V is TRBV19, with D unclear. CDR1 LNHDA and CDR2 SQIVND come from the germline V gene (reference sequence). V dropped 11 bases and J dropped 2 bases, with 12 bases sitting between them. This CDR3 is 13 amino acids long. The CDR3 DNA follows: TGTGCCTCCTCGGGATCGACTAATGAAAAACTGTTTTTT. Translation: CASSGSTNEKLFF.